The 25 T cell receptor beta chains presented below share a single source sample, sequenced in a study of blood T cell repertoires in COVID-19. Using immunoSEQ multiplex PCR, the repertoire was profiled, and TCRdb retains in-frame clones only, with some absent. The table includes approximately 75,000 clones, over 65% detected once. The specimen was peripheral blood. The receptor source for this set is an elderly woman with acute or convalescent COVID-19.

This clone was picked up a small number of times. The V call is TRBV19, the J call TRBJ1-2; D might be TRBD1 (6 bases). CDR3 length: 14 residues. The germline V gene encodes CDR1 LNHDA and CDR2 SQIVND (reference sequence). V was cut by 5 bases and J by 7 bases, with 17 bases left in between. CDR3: CASSLTRGQGGYTF. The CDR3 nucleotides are TGTGCCAGTAGTCTCACGCGGGGGCAGGGTGGCTACACCTTC.

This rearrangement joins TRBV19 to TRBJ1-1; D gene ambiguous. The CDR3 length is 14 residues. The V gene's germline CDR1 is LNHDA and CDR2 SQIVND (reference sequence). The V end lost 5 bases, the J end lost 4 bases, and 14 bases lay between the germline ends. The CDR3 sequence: CASSPLGGRTEAFF. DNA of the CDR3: TGTGCCAGTAGTCCCTTGGGAGGGCGCACTGAAGCTTTCTTT.

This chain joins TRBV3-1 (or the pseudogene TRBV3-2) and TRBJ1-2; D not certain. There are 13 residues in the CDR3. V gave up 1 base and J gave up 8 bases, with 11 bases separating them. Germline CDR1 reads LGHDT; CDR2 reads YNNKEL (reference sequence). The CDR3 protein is CASSQGPGQGYTF. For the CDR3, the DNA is TGTGCCAGCAGCCAAGGTCCAGGTCAGGGCTACACCTTC.

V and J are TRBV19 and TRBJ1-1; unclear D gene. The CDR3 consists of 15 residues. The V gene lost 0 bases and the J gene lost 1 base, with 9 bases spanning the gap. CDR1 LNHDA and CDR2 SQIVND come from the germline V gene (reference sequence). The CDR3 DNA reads TGTGCCAGTAGTATAGATAGCGGTCGGAACACTGAAGCTTTCTTT. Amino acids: CASSIDSGRNTEAFF.

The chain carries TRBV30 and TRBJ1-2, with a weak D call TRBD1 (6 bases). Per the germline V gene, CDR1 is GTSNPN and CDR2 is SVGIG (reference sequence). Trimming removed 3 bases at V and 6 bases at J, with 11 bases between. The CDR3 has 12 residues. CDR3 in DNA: TGTGCCTGGAGCAGGGGCAGGGATGGCTACACCTTC. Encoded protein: CAWSRGRDGYTF.

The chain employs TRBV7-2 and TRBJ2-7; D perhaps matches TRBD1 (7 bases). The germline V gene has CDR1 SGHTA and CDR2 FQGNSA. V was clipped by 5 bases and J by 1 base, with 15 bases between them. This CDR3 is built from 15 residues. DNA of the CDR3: TGTGCCAGCAGCCAGGGGGTCGGAGGGTCCTACGAGCAGTACTTC. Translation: CASSQGVGGSYEQYF.

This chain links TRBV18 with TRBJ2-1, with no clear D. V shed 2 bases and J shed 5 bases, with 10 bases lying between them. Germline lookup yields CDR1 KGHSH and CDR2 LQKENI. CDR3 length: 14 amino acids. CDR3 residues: CASSPTQRDNEQFF. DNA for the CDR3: TGTGCCAGCTCACCAACCCAACGAGACAATGAGCAGTTCTTC.

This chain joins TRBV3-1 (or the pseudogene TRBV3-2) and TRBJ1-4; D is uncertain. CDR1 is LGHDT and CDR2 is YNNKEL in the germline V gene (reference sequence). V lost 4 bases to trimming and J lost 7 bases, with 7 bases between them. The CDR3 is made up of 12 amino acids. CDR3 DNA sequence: TGTGCCAGCAGCCTCCTCGGTGAAAAACTGTTTTTT. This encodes CASSLLGEKLFF.

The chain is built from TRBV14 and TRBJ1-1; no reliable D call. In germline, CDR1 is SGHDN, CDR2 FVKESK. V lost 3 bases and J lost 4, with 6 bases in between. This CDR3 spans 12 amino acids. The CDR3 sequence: CASSHFSTEAFF. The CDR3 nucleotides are TGTGCCAGCAGCCATTTCTCCACTGAAGCTTTCTTT.

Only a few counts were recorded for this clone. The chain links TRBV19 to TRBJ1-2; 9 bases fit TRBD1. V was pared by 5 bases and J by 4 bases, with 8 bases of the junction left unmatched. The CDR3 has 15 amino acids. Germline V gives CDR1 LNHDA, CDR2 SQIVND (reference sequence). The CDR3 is CASSAQGARGYGYTF. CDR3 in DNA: TGTGCCAGTAGTGCACAGGGGGCTCGGGGCTATGGCTACACCTTC.

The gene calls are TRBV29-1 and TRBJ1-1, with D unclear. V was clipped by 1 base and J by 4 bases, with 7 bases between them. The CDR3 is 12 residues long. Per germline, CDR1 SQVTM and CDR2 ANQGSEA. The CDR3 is CSVEGPPTEAFF. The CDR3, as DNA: TGCAGCGTTGAAGGGCCTCCCACTGAAGCTTTCTTT. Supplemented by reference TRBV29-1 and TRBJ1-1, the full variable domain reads SAVISQKPSRDICQRGTSLTIQCQVDSQVTMMFWYRQQPGQSLTLIATANQGSEATYESGFVIDKFPISRPNLTFSTLTVSNMSPEDSSIYLCSVEGPPTEAFFGQGTRLTVV.

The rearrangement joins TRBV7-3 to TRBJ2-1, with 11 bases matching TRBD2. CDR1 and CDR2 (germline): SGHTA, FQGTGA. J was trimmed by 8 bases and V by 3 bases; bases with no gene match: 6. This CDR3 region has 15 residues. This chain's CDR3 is CASSLTSGESDEQFF. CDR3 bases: TGTGCCAGCAGCTTGACTAGCGGGGAATCGGATGAGCAGTTCTTC.

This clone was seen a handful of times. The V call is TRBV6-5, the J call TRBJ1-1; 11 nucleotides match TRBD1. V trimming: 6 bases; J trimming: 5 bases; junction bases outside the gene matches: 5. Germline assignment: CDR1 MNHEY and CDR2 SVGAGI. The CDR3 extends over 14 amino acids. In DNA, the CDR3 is TGTGCCAGCAGGACTGGGACAGGGGGTACTGAAGCTTTCTTT. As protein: CASRTGTGGTEAFF.

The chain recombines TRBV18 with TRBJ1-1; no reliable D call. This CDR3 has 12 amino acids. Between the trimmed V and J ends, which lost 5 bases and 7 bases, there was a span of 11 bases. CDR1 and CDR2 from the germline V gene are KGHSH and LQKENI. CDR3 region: CASSGWEFEAFF. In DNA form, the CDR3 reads TGTGCCAGCTCAGGTTGGGAGTTTGAAGCTTTCTTT. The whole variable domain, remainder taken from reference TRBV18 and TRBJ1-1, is NAGVMQNPRHLVRRRGQEARLRCSPMKGHSHVYWYRQLPEEGLKFMVYLQKENIIDESGMPKERFSAEFPKEGPSILRIQQVVRGDSAAYFCASSGWEFEAFFGQGTRLTVV.

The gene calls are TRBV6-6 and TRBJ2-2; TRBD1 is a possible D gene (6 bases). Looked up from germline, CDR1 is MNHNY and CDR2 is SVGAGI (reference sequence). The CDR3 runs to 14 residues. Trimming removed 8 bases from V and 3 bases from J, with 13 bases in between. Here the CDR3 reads CASGVSGDTGELFF. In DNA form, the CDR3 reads TGTGCCAGCGGGGTATCAGGGGACACCGGGGAGCTGTTTTTT.

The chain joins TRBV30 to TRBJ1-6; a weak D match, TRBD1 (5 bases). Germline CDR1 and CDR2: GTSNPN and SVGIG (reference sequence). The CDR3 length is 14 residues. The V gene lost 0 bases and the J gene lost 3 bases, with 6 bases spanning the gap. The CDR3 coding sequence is TGTGCCTGGAGTGTAGGGGTCTATAATTCACCCCTCCACTTT. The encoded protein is CAWSVGVYNSPLHF.

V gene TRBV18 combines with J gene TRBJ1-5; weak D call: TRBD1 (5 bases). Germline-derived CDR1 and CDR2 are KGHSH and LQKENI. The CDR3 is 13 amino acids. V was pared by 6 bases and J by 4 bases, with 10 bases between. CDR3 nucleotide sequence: TGTGCCAGCTCTATGACAGAGAATCAGCCCCAGCATTTT. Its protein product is CASSMTENQPQHF.

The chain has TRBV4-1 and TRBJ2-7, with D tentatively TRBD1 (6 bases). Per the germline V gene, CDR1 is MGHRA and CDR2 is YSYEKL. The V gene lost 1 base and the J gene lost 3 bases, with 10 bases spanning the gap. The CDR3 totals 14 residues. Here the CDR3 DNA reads TGCGCCAGCAGCCAAGGGGGGCCTATCTACGAGCAGTACTTC. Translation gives CASSQGGPIYEQYF.

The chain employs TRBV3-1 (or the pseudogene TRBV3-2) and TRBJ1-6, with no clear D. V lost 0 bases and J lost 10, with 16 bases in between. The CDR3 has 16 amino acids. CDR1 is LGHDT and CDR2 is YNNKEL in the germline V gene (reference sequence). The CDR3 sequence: CASSQDAAPNRSPLHF. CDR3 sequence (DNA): TGTGCCAGCAGCCAAGACGCGGCCCCGAATAGGTCACCCCTCCACTTT.

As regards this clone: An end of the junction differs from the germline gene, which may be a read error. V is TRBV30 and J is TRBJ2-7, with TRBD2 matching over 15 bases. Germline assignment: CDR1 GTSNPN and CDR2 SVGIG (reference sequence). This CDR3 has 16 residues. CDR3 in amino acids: CAWSTLGHGTSGRPHF. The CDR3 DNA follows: TGTGCCTGGAGCACCCTCGGGCACGGGACTAGCGGGAGGCCTCACTTC.

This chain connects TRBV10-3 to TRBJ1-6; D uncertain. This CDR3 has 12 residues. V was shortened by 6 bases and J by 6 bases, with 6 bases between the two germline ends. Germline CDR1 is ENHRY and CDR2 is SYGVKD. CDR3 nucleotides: TGTGCCATCAGGGGAGTTAATTCACCCCTCCACTTT. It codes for CAIRGVNSPLHF.

CDR3 region: CASSHRSPNSEQFF. Written as DNA, the CDR3 is TGTGCCAGTAGTCACAGGTCCCCTAATAGTGAGCAGTTCTTC. J is TRBJ2-1 and V is TRBV19, with a weak D call TRBD1 (5 bases). Germline V gene lookup returns CDR1 LNHDA and CDR2 SQIVND (reference sequence). The CDR3 spans 14 residues. Trimming pared 5 bases from V and 9 bases from J, leaving 17 bases between.

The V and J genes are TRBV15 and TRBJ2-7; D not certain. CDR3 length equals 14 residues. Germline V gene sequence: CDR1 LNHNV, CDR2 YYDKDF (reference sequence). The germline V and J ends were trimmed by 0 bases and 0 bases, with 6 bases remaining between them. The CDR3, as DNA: TGTGCCACCAGCAGAGATGTCGGCTCCTACGAGCAGTACTTC. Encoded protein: CATSRDVGSYEQYF.

The DNA for the CDR3 is TGCGCCAGCAGCCTTCTGAGCGGGTCCTACAATGAGCAGTTCTTC. This encodes CASSLLSGSYNEQFF. J is TRBJ2-1 and V is TRBV5-1, with a weak D call TRBD2 (6 bases). Germline values: CDR1 SGHRS, CDR2 YFSETQ. The ends were cut back, 4 bases at V and 1 base at J, with 12 bases in the middle. This CDR3 is built from 15 residues.

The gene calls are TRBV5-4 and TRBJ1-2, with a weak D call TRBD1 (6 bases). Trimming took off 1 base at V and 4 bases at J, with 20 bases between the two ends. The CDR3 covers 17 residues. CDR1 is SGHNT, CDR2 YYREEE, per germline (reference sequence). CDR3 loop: CASSLIRPQGKSYGYTF. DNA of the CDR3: TGTGCCAGCAGCTTGATTCGGCCCCAGGGGAAGAGCTATGGCTACACCTTC.